This TCR beta chain was retrieved from a study of somatic mutations in cytotoxic T cells in rheumatoid arthritis. Isolating CD4+ and CD8+ cells involved positive magnetic bead selection on an AutoMACS. Their purity was then checked by flow cytometry. Trimming removed 1 base from V and 1 base from J, with 8 bases in between. Looked up from germline, CDR1 is SEHNR and CDR2 is FQNEAQ (reference sequence). CDR3 length: 15 amino acids. The assay was immunoSEQ multiplex PCR, and TCRdb's table has in-frame clones only and misses some. The table includes 15,000 to 20,000 clones, approximately 80% detected once.

Sequencing input: CD8+ T cells sorted from blood. This clonotype was sampled from an adult with rheumatoid arthritis. The J gene is TRBJ2-1, the V gene TRBV7-9; D might be TRBD1 (6 bases). The CDR3 loop reads CASSLDQGSYNEQFF. The CDR3, as DNA: TGTGCCAGCAGCTTAGACCAGGGGTCCTACAATGAGCAGTTCTTC.